The 15 T cell receptor beta chains below all came from one sample that was sequenced in a study of OX40 agonist ivuxolimab in advanced cancers. TCRdb's copy holds only in-frame clones and misses some; the assay was immunoSEQ multiplex PCR. The data contain around 40,000 clones, 85% to 90% of them seen just once; the ten biggest clones take up around 0.56%. The sequencing used CD4+ or CD8+ T cells sorted from blood, collected in a trial of the OX40 agonist ivuxolimab. These receptors all stem from an adult with an advanced solid tumor such as melanoma, head and neck, liver or kidney cancer.

The chain recombines TRBV18 with TRBJ1-6; D possibly corresponds to TRBD1 (6 bases). Trimming cost V 3 bases and J 7 bases, with 10 bases left between them. Germline V gene sequence: CDR1 KGHSH, CDR2 LQKENI. The CDR3 spans 14 residues. The CDR3 reads CASSPEGGNSPLHF. The DNA for the CDR3 is TGTGCCAGCTCACCCGAGGGGGGCAATTCACCCCTCCACTTT. The full variable domain, its missing parts supplied by reference TRBV18 and TRBJ1-6, is NAGVMQNPRHLVRRRGQEARLRCSPMKGHSHVYWYRQLPEEGLKFMVYLQKENIIDESGMPKERFSAEFPKEGPSILRIQQVVRGDSAAYFCASSPEGGNSPLHFGNGTRLTVT.

This chain uses TRBV27 with TRBJ2-4; D ambiguous. The germline V and J ends were trimmed by 0 bases and 0 bases, with 6 bases remaining between them. Germline V gene sequence: CDR1 MNHEY, CDR2 SMNVEV (reference sequence). The CDR3 totals 15 residues. The chain's CDR3 is CASSLSTLAKNIQYF. DNA of the CDR3: TGTGCCAGCAGTTTATCGACCCTAGCCAAAAACATTCAGTACTTC.

In regard to this clone: The CDR3 carries no conserved terminal phenylalanine or tryptophan, so it likely arises from a read error. The genes are TRBV6-5 and TRBJ1-6; D gene ambiguous. The CDR3 extends over 13 amino acids. Germline lookup yields CDR1 MNHEY and CDR2 SVGAGI. V was shortened by 5 bases and J by 5 bases, with 7 bases between the two germline ends. The CDR3, as DNA: TGTGCCAGCAGTGAACAGAATAATTCACCCCTCCACCTT. It specifies CASSEQNNSPLHL.

This clone was observed a handful of times. This sequence joins TRBV5-1 and TRBJ2-1; 7 bases line up with TRBD1. Losses at the gene ends were 4 bases for V and 5 bases for J; bases not matched to a gene: 9. The germline V gene encodes CDR1 SGHRS and CDR2 YFSETQ. There are 15 residues in the CDR3. The CDR3 DNA reads TGCGCCAGCAGCCTGGCCGACAGGGATGACAATGAGCAGTTCTTC. Protein: CASSLADRDDNEQFF. Based on the CDR3 plus reference TRBV5-1 and TRBJ2-1, the full variable domain is KAGVTQTPRYLIKTRGQQVTLSCSPISGHRSVSWYQQTPGQGLQFLFEYFSETQRNKGNFPGRFSGRQFSNSRSEMNVSTLELGDSALYLCASSLADRDDNEQFFGPGTRLTVL.

The chain carries TRBV19 and TRBJ1-5; TRBD1 matches at 7 bases. The CDR3 runs to 14 residues. Germline values: CDR1 LNHDA, CDR2 SQIVND (reference sequence). Losses at the gene ends were 4 bases for V and 4 bases for J; bases not matched to a gene: 4. The CDR3 loop reads CASSRTGGNQPQHF. The CDR3 nucleotides are TGTGCCAGTAGTAGGACAGGAGGGAATCAGCCCCAGCATTTT.

The chain recombines TRBV28 with TRBJ2-1, with no clear D. Trimming pared 3 bases from V and 3 bases from J, leaving 24 bases between. CDR3 length equals 19 residues. Germline V gene data show CDR1 as MDHEN and CDR2 as SYDVKM. The chain's CDR3 is CASSFLWVSRQVFYNEQFF. The CDR3 coding sequence is TGTGCCAGCAGTTTTCTCTGGGTATCGCGTCAGGTATTCTACAATGAGCAGTTCTTC. Filled out from reference TRBV28 and TRBJ2-1, the complete variable domain reads DVKVTQSSRYLVKRTGEKVFLECVQDMDHENMFWYRQDPGLGLRLIYFSYDVKMKEKGDIPEGYSVSREKKERFSLILESASTNQTSMYLCASSFLWVSRQVFYNEQFFGPGTRLTVL.

V gene TRBV5-4 combines with J gene TRBJ1-1; D not certain. Between the trimmed V and J ends, which lost 1 base and 1 base, there was a span of 8 bases. Germline assignment: CDR1 SGHNT and CDR2 YYREEE (reference sequence). This CDR3 spans 14 amino acids. CDR3 sequence reads: CASSLSGANTEAFF. For the CDR3, the DNA is TGTGCCAGCAGCTTGAGCGGAGCGAACACTGAAGCTTTCTTT.

J is TRBJ2-1 and V is TRBV27; 10 nucleotides line up with TRBD1. Germline V CDR1 and CDR2: MNHEY, SMNVEV (reference sequence). V lost 6 bases and J lost 7; bases outside the gene matches: 9. The CDR3 is 15 residues long. DNA for the CDR3: TGTGCCAGCAGACGACCGGGACAGGGGAGGAATGAGCAGTTCTTC. Encoded protein: CASRRPGQGRNEQFF.

The chain couples TRBV7-9 to TRBJ2-7; the D gene is possibly TRBD2 (7 bases). This CDR3 comprises 13 residues. V lost 2 bases to trimming and J lost 6 bases, with 11 bases between them. Germline CDR1 is SEHNR and CDR2 is FQNEAQ (reference sequence). CDR3 sequence (DNA): TGTGCCAGCAGCTTAAGGGGGGGCTCCGAGCAGTACTTC. Amino acid sequence: CASSLRGGSEQYF.

Points on this clone: This sample includes further DNA sequences coding for the same CDR3. The chain links TRBV2 to TRBJ1-5; D not certain. Trimming took 5 bases from V and 2 from J, leaving 10 bases between them. This CDR3 contains 14 residues. Germline V CDR1 and CDR2: SNHLY, FYNNEI. CDR3 sequence: CASSRSRGNQPQHF. In DNA form, the CDR3 reads TGTGCCAGCAGTAGGTCCCGGGGCAATCAGCCCCAGCATTTT. The full variable domain, with the rest looked up from reference TRBV2 and TRBJ1-5, is EPEVTQTPSHQVTQMGQEVILRCVPISNHLYFYWYRQILGQKVEFLVSFYNNEISEKSEIFDDQFSVERPDGSNFTLKIRSTKLEDSAMYFCASSRSRGNQPQHFGDGTRLSIL.

The genes are TRBV7-9 and TRBJ1-1, with D hard to call. Trimming pared 5 bases from V and 5 bases from J, leaving 15 bases between. The CDR3 length is 14 residues. Germline assignment: CDR1 SEHNR and CDR2 FQNEAQ (reference sequence). CDR3 in amino acids: CASSIWTGRTEAFF. The CDR3 coding sequence is TGTGCCAGCAGCATTTGGACGGGTAGGACTGAAGCTTTCTTT.

This chain links TRBV18 with TRBJ2-7; TRBD2 is a possible D gene (5 bases). Per germline, CDR1 KGHSH and CDR2 LQKENI. The CDR3 runs to 12 residues. V was clipped by 3 bases and J by 4 bases, with 7 bases between them. CDR3 residues: CASSPGEYEQYF. Here the CDR3 DNA reads TGTGCCAGCTCACCTGGGGAGTACGAGCAGTACTTC.

This clone occurred once. The genes are TRBV2 and TRBJ2-3; 8 positions match TRBD2. With V trimmed by 4 bases and J by 1 base, 1 base remained unmatched. Germline CDR1 is SNHLY and CDR2 is FYNNEI. This CDR3 is 14 amino acids long. This CDR3 is CASSATSGTDTQYF. The DNA of the CDR3 is TGTGCCAGCAGTGCGACTAGCGGCACAGATACGCAGTATTTT.

This clone is a singleton in its sample. A read error may produce the germline difference seen at one junction end. The chain couples TRBV5-1 to TRBJ1-2, with a possible D match to TRBD1 (5 bases). This CDR3 spans 16 amino acids. Looked up from germline, CDR1 is SGHRS and CDR2 is YFSETQ. The CDR3 sequence is CASSLGGELSNHGYTF. DNA for the CDR3: TGCGCCAGCAGCTTGGGAGGGGAATTAAGTAACCATGGCTACACCTTC.

V is TRBV19 and J is TRBJ2-7; TRBD1 aligns across 7 bases. The J segment lost 4 bases and the V segment lost 7 bases, leaving 16 bases of the junction unmatched. This CDR3 is 16 amino acids long. Germline V gene data show CDR1 as LNHDA and CDR2 as SQIVND (reference sequence). The CDR3 bases are TGTGCCAGTAACTCCCCCCGGGACAGTTTCTCTTACGAGCAGTACTTC. This codes for CASNSPRDSFSYEQYF.